This TCR beta chain was sequenced during a study of shared clonotypes between healthy human individuals. Germline V gene lookup returns CDR1 MDHEN and CDR2 SYDVKM. V lost 3 bases and J lost 2; bases outside the gene matches: 2. This CDR3 is 14 amino acids long. Using immunoSEQ multiplex PCR, the repertoire was profiled, and TCRdb retains in-frame clones only, with some absent. Of roughly 2,000,000 clones detected, about 93% appear once; the ten largest clones hold over 1.5%. As defined, naive CD8 cells were CD45RO-negative and positively selected for CCR7, with terminally differentiated effector memory CD45RA+ cells excluded.

The TCR was taken from a man aged 18 to 29 in good health. Some clones in this sample may be carry-over from other donors' samples. Sequencing was carried out using naive CD8+ T cells from PBMCs. The chain carries TRBV28 and TRBJ2-7; 9 nucleotides match TRBD2. CDR3 sequence reads: CASSFTSGPYEQYF. The CDR3 DNA reads as TGTGCCAGCAGTTTTACTAGCGGGCCCTACGAGCAGTACTTC.